The T cell receptor (beta chain) under discussion was sequenced for a study of T cells in Graves' hyperthyroidism and ophthalmopathy. About the study: Staff took peripheral blood when the initial diagnosis was made, before any treatment began.

This clonotype was seen a handful of times. What it recognizes is unknown. The CDR3 covers 15 residues. The V end was cut by 5 bases, the J end by 7 bases, with 17 bases between. The germline V gene encodes CDR1 SGHTA and CDR2 FQGNSA. Whole-study findings and limits: Blood shared most expanded thyroid clonotypes above 0.001.

Amplification yielded TCR beta CDR3 regions, with RNA transcripts as the source. A set of HTBI primers served as the primers for a first-round RT-PCR of the TCR CDR3. TCRdb re-called the multiplex PCR reads through MiXCR, storing one row per CDR3 protein. Here the sample spans about 600,000 distinct CDR3 sequences, approximately 15% being singletons. Exclusion of a patient resulted from uncontrolled infection, other autoimmune disease, pregnancy or lactation. Orbital computed tomography and thyroid ultrasound, together with serum TRAb and thyroxine and clinical symptoms, were used for diagnoses. Sequencing was carried out using blood. The chain joins TRBV7-2 to TRBJ1-4, with D possibly TRBD1 on 5 matching bases. This sequence was found in a woman aged 18-29 years with Graves' ophthalmopathy. Here the CDR3 DNA reads TGTGCCAGCAGCCAAAGGGGAGGCTCGAGTGAAAAACTGTTTTTT. Translated, it gives CASSQRGGSSEKLFF.